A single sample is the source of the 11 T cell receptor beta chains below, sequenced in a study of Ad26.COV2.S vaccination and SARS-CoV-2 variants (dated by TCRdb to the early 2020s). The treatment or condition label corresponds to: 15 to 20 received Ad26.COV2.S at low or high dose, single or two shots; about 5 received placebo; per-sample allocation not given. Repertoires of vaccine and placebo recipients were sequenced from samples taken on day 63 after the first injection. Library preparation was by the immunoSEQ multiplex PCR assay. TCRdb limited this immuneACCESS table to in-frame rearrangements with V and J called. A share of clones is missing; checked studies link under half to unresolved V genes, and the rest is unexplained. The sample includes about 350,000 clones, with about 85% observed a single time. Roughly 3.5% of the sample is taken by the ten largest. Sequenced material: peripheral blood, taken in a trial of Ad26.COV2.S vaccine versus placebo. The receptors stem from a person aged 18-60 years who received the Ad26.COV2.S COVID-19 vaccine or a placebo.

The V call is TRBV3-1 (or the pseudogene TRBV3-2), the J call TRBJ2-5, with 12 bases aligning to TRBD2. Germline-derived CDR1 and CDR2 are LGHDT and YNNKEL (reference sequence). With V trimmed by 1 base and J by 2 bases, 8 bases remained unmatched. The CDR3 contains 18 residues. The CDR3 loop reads CASSQVLAGGPLQETQYF. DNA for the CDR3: TGTGCCAGCAGCCAAGTTCTAGCGGGGGGGCCGCTACAAGAGACCCAGTACTTC.

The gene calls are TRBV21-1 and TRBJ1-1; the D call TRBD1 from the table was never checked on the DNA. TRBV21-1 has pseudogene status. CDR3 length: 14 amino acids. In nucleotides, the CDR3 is TGTGCCAGCAGCAGCACAGTCATGAACACTGAAGCTTTCTTT. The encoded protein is CASSSTVMNTEAFF.

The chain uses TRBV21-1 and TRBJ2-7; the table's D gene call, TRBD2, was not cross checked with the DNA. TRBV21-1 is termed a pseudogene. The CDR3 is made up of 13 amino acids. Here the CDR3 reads CASSKAREDEQYF. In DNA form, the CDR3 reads TGTGCCAGCAGCAAAGCGCGGGAGGACGAGCAGTACTTC.

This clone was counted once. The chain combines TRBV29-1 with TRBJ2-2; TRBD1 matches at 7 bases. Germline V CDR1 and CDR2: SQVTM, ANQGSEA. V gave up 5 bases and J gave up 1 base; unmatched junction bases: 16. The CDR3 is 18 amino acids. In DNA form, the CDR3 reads TGCAGCGTTCCTCGACCGGGACAGTCTAAAGGGAACACCGGGGAGCTGTTTTTT. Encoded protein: CSVPRPGQSKGNTGELFF.

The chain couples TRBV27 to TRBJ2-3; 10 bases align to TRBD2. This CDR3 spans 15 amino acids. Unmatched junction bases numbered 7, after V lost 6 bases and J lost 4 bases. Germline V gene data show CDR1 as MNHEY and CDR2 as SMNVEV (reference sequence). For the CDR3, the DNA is TGTGCCAGCAGCCCGAGCGGGGGGGCAGCAGATACGCAGTATTTT. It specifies CASSPSGGAADTQYF.

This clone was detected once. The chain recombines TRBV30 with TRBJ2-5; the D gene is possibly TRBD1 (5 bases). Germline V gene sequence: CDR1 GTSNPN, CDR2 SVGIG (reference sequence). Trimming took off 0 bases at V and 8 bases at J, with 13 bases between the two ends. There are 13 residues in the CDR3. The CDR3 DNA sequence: TGTGCCTGGAGTGTATTCCAGGGTGATACCCAGTACTTC. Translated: CAWSVFQGDTQYF.

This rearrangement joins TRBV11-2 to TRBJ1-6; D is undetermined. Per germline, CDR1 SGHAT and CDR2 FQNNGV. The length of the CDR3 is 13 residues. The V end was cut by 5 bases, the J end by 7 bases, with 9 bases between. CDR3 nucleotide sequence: TGTGCCAGCAGCGCTACAGAGAATTCACCCCTCCACTTT. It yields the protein CASSATENSPLHF.

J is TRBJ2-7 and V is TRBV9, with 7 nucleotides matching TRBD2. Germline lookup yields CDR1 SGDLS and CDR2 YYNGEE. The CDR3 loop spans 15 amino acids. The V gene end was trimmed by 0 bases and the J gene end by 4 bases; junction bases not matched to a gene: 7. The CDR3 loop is CASSVDPSGVYEQYF. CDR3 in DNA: TGTGCCAGCAGCGTAGATCCCAGCGGGGTTTACGAGCAGTACTTC.

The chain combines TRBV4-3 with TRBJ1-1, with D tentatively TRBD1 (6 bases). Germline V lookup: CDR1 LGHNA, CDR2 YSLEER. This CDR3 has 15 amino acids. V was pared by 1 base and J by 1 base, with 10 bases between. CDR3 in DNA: TGCGCCAGCAGCCAAGGGGGACAATCGAACACTGAAGCTTTCTTT. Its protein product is CASSQGGQSNTEAFF.

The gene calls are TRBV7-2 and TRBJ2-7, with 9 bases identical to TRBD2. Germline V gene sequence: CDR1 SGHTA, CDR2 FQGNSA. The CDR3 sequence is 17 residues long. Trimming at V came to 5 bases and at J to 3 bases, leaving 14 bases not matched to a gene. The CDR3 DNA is TGTGCCAGCAGCCGGTTTACTTATAGCGGGGGCAGCTACGAGCAGTACTTC. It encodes CASSRFTYSGGSYEQYF.

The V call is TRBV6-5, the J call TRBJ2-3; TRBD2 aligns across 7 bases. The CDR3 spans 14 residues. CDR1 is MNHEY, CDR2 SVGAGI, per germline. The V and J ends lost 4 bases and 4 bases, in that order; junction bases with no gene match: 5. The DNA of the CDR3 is TGTGCCAGCAGTTTGCGGGGAGGGGCAGATACGCAGTATTTT. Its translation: CASSLRGGADTQYF.